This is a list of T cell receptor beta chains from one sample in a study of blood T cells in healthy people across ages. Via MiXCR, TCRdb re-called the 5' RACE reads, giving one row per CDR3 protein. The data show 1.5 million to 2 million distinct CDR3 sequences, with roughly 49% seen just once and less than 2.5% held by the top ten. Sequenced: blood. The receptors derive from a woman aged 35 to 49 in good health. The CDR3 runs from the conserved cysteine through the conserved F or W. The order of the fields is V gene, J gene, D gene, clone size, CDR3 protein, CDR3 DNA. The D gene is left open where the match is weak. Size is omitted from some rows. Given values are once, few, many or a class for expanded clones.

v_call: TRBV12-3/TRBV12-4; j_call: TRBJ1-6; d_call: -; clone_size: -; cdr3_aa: CASSRGVRRDSPLHF; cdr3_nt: TGTGCCAGCAGCCGAGGCGTCAGGAGAGATTCACCCCTCCACTTT
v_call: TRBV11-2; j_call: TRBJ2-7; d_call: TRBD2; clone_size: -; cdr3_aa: CASSTAASGNIYEQYF; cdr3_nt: TGTGCCAGCAGCACAGCGGCTAGCGGTAACATCTACGAGCAGTACTTC
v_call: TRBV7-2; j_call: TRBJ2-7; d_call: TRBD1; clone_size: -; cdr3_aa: CASSGTGTDFSYEQYF; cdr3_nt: TGTGCCAGCAGCGGTACCGGGACAGACTTCTCCTACGAGCAGTACTTC
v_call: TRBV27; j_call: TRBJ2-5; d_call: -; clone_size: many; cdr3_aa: CASSSRKTQYF; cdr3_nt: TGTGCCAGCAGTTCTAGAAAGACCCAGTACTTC
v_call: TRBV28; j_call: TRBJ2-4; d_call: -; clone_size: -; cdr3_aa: CASSSGTEAKNIQYF; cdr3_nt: TGTGCCAGCAGTTCCGGGACTGAAGCCAAAAACATTCAGTACTTC
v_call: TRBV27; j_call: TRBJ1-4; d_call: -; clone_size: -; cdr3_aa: CASSPAGGELNEKLFF; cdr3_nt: TGTGCCAGCAGTCCCGCCGGGGGAGAACTTAATGAAAAACTGTTTTTT
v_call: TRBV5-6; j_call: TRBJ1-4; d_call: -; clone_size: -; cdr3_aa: CASTIGAGLEKLFF; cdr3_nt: TGTGCCAGCACCATCGGGGCAGGACTTGAAAAACTGTTTTTT
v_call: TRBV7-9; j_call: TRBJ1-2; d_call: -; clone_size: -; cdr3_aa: CASGYGYGYTF; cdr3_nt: TGTGCCAGCGGGTACGGCTATGGCTACACCTTC
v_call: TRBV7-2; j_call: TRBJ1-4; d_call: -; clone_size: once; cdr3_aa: CASSFERDEDGEKLFF; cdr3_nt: TGTGCCAGCAGCTTCGAACGGGACGAGGATGGTGAAAAACTGTTTTTT
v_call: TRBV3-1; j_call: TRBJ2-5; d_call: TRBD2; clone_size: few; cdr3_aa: CASSQVASGGIYQETQYF; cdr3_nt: TGTGCCAGCAGCCAGGTGGCTAGCGGGGGGATTTATCAAGAGACCCAGTACTTC